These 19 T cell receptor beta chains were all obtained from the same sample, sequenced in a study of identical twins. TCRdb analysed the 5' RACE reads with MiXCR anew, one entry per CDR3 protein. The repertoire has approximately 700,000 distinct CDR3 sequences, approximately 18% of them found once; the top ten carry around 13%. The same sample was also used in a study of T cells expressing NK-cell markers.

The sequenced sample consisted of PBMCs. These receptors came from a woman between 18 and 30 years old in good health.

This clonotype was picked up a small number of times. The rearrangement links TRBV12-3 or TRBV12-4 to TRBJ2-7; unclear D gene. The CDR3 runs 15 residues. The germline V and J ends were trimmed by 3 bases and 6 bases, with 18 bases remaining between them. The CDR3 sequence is CASSLDPTRASEQYF. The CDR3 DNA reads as TGTGCCAGCAGTTTGGACCCCACTCGGGCCAGCGAGCAGTACTTC.

CDR3 residues: CASSSRDRGRNEQFF. CDR3 nucleotide sequence: TGTGCCAGCAGCTCTCGGGACAGGGGGCGCAATGAGCAGTTCTTC. This chain links TRBV7-3 with TRBJ2-1, with TRBD1 matching over 12 bases. Trimming at V came to 4 bases and at J to 6 bases, leaving 4 bases not matched to a gene. Germline lookup yields CDR1 SGHTA and CDR2 FQGTGA. The CDR3 covers 15 residues.

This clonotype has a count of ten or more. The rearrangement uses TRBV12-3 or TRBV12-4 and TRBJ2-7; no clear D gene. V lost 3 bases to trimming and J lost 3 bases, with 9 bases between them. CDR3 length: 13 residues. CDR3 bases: TGTGCCAGCAGTTTCTCCCCATTCTACGAGCAGTACTTC. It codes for CASSFSPFYEQYF.

CDR3 nucleotides: TGTGCCAGCAGCCGGACAGAGATCCAAGAGACCCAGTACTTC. Its protein is CASSRTEIQETQYF. The chain employs TRBV11-2 and TRBJ2-5; the D gene is possibly TRBD1 (6 bases). V was clipped by 5 bases and J by 1 base, with 11 bases between them. The CDR3 loop spans 14 amino acids. Per the germline V gene, CDR1 is SGHAT and CDR2 is FQNNGV. Together with reference TRBV11-2 and TRBJ2-5, the CDR3 gives the full variable domain: EAGVAQSPRYKIIEKRQSVAFWCNPISGHATLYWYQQILGQGPKLLIQFQNNGVVDDSQLPKDRFSAERLKGVDSTLKIQPAKLEDSAVYLCASSRTEIQETQYFGPGTRLLVL.

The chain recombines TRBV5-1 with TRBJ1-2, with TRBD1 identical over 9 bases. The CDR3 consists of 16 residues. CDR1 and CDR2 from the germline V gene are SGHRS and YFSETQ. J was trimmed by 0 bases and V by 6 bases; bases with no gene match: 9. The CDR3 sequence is CASTYTGGAANYGYTF. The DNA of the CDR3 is TGCGCCAGCACCTATACAGGGGGCGCCGCTAACTATGGCTACACCTTC.

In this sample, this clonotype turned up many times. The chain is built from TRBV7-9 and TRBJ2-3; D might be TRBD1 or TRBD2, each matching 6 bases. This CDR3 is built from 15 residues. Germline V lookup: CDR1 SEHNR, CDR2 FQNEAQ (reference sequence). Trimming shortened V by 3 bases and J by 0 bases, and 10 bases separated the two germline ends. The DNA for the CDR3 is TGTGCCAGCAGCTTCGGGGGCTTTAGCACAGATACGCAGTATTTT. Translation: CASSFGGFSTDTQYF.

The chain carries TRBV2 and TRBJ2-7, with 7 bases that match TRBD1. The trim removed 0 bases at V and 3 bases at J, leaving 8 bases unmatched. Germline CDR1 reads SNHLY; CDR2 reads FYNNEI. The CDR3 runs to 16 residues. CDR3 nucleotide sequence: TGTGCCAGCAGTGAAGCGACAAGACAGGGTAACTACGAGCAGTACTTC. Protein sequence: CASSEATRQGNYEQYF.

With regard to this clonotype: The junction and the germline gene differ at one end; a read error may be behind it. As DNA, the CDR3 is TGCAGTGCTAGAGTGGCCCCCCTGGGGACTAGAAGTGTCTTC. Translated, it gives CSARVAPLGTRSVF. The chain is built from TRBV20-1 and TRBJ2-1; TRBD2 matches at 8 bases. The germline gives CDR1 DFQATT, CDR2 SNEGSKA (reference sequence). This CDR3 spans 14 amino acids.

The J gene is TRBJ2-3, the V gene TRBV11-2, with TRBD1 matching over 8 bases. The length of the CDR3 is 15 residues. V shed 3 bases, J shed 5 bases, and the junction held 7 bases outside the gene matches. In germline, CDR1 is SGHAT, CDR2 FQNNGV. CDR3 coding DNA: TGTGCCAGCAGCTTTATAACAGGGGGTGGAGATACGCAGTATTTT. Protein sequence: CASSFITGGGDTQYF.

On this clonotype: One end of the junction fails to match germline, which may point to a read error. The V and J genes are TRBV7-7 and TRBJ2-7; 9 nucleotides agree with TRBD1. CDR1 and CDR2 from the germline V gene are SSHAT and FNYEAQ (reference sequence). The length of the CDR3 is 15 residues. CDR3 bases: TGTGCTAGCAGCTCCCGGGACAGGGTGATCTCCGAGCAGTACTTC. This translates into CASSSRDRVISEQYF.

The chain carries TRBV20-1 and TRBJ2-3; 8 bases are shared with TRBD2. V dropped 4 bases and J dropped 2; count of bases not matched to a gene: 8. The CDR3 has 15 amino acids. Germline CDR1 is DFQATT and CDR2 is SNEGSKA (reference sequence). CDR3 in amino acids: CSATLLAGNTDTQYF. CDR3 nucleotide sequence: TGCAGTGCTACGCTTCTAGCGGGTAACACAGATACGCAGTATTTT.

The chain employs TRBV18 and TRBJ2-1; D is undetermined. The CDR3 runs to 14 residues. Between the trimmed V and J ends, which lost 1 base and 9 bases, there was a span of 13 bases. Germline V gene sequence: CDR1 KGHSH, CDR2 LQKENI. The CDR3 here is CASSPRLDLIEQFF. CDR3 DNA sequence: TGTGCCAGCTCACCACGTTTGGACCTTATTGAGCAGTTCTTC.

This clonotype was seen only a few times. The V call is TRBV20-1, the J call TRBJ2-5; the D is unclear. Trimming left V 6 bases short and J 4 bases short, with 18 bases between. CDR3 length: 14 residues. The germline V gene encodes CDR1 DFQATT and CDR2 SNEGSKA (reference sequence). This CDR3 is CSAETREFGETQYF. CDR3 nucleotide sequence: TGCAGTGCCGAAACAAGGGAATTCGGAGAGACCCAGTACTTC.

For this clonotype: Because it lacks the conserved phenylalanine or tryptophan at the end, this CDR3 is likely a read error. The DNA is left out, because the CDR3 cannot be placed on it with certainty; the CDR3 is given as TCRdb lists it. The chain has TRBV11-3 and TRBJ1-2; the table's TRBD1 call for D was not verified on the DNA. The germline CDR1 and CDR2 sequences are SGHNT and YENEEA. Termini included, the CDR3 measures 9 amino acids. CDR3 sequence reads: CASSLESGE.

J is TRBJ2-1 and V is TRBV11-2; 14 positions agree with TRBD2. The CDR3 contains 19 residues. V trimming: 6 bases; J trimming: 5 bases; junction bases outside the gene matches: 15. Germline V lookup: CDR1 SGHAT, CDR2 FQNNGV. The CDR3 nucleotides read TGTGCCAGCAGACCACCGGGACTAGCGGGAGCAGGGTCAAACAATGAGCAGTTCTTC. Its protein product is CASRPPGLAGAGSNNEQFF.

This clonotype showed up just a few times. The CDR3 sequence: CSASVGATQGETQYF. CDR3 nucleotides: TGCAGTGCTAGTGTAGGAGCAACACAGGGGGAGACCCAGTACTTC. The chain has TRBV20-1 and TRBJ2-5, with 7 bases aligning to TRBD1. The CDR3 contains 15 residues. CDR1 and CDR2 from the germline V gene are DFQATT and SNEGSKA (reference sequence). The junction had 12 bases not matched to a gene; V was cut back by 3 bases and J by 5 bases.

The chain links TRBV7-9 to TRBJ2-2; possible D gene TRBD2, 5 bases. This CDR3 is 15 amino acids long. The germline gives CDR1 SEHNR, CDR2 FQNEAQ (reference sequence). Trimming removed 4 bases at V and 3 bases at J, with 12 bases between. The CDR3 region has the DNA TGTGCCAGCAGCTCCGCTCCGGGGTACACCGGGGAGCTGTTTTTT. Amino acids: CASSSAPGYTGELFF. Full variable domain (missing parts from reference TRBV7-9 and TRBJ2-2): DTGVSQNPRHKITKRGQNVTFRCDPISEHNRLYWYRQTLGQGPEFLTYFQNEAQLEKSRLLSDRFSAERPKGSFSTLEIQRTEQGDSAMYLCASSSAPGYTGELFFGEGSRLTVL.

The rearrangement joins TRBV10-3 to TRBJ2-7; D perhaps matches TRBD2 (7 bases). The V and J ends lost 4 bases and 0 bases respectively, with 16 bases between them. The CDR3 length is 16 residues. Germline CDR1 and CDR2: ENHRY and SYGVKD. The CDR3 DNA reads TGTGCCATCAGTGGGGGAGGGGACACCTACTCCTACGAGCAGTACTTC. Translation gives CAISGGGDTYSYEQYF.

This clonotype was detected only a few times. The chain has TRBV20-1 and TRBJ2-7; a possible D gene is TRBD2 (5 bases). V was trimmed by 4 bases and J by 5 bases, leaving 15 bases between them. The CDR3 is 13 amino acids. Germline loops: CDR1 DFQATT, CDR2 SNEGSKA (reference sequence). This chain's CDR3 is CSANPGRSHEQYF. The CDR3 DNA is TGCAGTGCTAATCCGGGAAGGAGTCACGAGCAGTACTTC.